These 3 T cell receptor beta chains originate from one sample sequenced in a study of blood T cell repertoires in COVID-19. Clones were read by immunoSEQ multiplex PCR, and TCRdb kept only the in-frame ones, dropping some. There are 120,000 to 150,000 clones in the sample; around 80% occur only once, and 10% to 15% lies in the top ten. Sequenced input: peripheral blood. The receptor set was obtained from a man older than 75 with acute or convalescent COVID-19.

The chain carries TRBV7-3 and TRBJ2-6; D uncertain. This CDR3 contains 17 residues. Germline V gene lookup returns CDR1 SGHTA and CDR2 FQGTGA. V lost 0 bases and J lost 0, with 9 bases in between. The CDR3 DNA reads TGTGCCAGCAGCTTAACCCCCCCCTCCTCTGGGGCCAACGTCCTGACTTTC. It encodes CASSLTPPSSGANVLTF.

The rearrangement links TRBV11-2 to TRBJ1-1, with TRBD1 matching over 10 bases. CDR3 length equals 13 residues. With V trimmed by 3 bases and J by 10 bases, 5 bases remained unmatched. The germline V gene has CDR1 SGHAT and CDR2 FQNNGV. CDR3 residues: CASSFRQGAAAFF. As DNA, the CDR3 is TGTGCCAGCAGCTTCCGACAGGGGGCGGCAGCTTTCTTT.

The CDR3 bases are TGTGCCAGCAGCCGGGACAGCTCCTCCTACGAGCAGTACTTC. Translating gives CASSRDSSSYEQYF. The genes are TRBV5-4 and TRBJ2-7, with 7 positions matching TRBD1. The junction had 4 bases not matched to a gene; V was cut back by 4 bases and J by 0 bases. The CDR3 is 14 amino acids. CDR1 is SGHNT and CDR2 is YYREEE in the germline V gene (reference sequence).